This T cell receptor beta chain was sequenced during a study of cytomegalovirus exposure and HLA in healthy donors. With 60 Vbeta and 13 Jbeta primers, the PCR was carried out. The repertoire was sequenced with immunoSEQ multiplex PCR; TCRdb's copy has only in-frame clones and lacks some. The data show around 110,000 clones, 81% seen once. There are 14 residues in the CDR3. The ends were cut back, 5 bases at V and 1 base at J, with 9 bases in the middle. Germline CDR1 reads PRHDT; CDR2 reads FYEKMQ (reference sequence). The receptor comes from a young woman in good health and CMV-seronegative. The sequenced material came from PBMCs. The J gene is TRBJ2-1, the V gene TRBV13; TRBD2 is a possible D gene (5 bases). DNA for the CDR3: TGTGCCAGCAGCCACCCGGGATCCTACAATGAGCAGTTCTTC. It is translated as CASSHPGSYNEQFF.